Below are 24 T cell receptor beta chains sequenced from a single sample in a study of blood T cell repertoires in COVID-19. Clones were sequenced by immunoSEQ multiplex PCR, and TCRdb holds only the in-frame ones, with some missing. The sample yields some 73,000 clones, approximately 85% seen once. Sequencing used peripheral blood. The receptor source for this set is an elderly woman with active or convalescent COVID-19.

V and J are TRBV4-1 and TRBJ2-7; D unclear. The J call may be faulty, since TRBJ2-1 better matches the DNA end. The CDR3 runs to 16 residues. Germline loops: CDR1 MGHRA, CDR2 YSYEKL. CDR3 coding DNA: TGCGCCAGCAGCCAAGTTTCCGGGTTATTGGTGAATGAGCAGTTCTTC. The encoded protein is CASSQVSGLLVNEQFF.

This chain uses TRBV18 with TRBJ2-7, with 7 positions matching TRBD1. Per the germline V gene, CDR1 is KGHSH and CDR2 is LQKENI. V gave up 5 bases and J gave up 2 bases; unmatched junction bases: 12. This CDR3 has 16 amino acids. Here the CDR3 reads CASSKDRDSFPYEQYF. Written as DNA, the CDR3 is TGTGCCAGCTCAAAGGATAGGGACAGTTTCCCCTACGAGCAGTACTTC.

This chain uses TRBV10-2 with TRBJ1-4, with 7 bases that match TRBD1. The CDR3 runs to 13 residues. Germline values: CDR1 WSHSY, CDR2 SAAADI. The V gene end was trimmed by 8 bases and the J gene end by 5 bases; junction bases not matched to a gene: 5. CDR3 sequence (DNA): TGCGCCAGCCGAGACAGGGCCAATGAAAAACTGTTTTTT. Translating it yields CASRDRANEKLFF.

This clone was detected only once. The chain is built from TRBV7-8 and TRBJ1-2; 9 nucleotides align to TRBD1. V was pared by 5 bases and J by 4 bases, with 5 bases of the junction left unmatched. CDR3 length equals 14 residues. Germline assignment: CDR1 SGHVS and CDR2 FQNEAQ. The DNA for the CDR3 is TGTGCCAGCAGCCCGGACAGGGGCCCCTATGGCTACACCTTC. It yields the protein CASSPDRGPYGYTF.

The chain joins TRBV5-4 to TRBJ2-2, with 8 nucleotides matching TRBD1. The V gene's germline CDR1 is SGHNT and CDR2 YYREEE (reference sequence). This CDR3 has 15 residues. V trimming: 2 bases; J trimming: 6 bases; junction bases outside the gene matches: 6. CDR3 amino acids: CASSLGQGGAGELFF. CDR3 DNA sequence: TGTGCCAGCAGCTTAGGACAGGGTGGGGCCGGGGAGCTGTTTTTT.

The chain carries TRBV7-9 and TRBJ1-5, with 7 positions matching TRBD1. J was trimmed by 1 base and V by 1 base; bases with no gene match: 4. CDR1 is SEHNR and CDR2 is FQNEAQ in the germline V gene (reference sequence). The CDR3 runs 16 residues. The CDR3 loop reads CASSLVGTESNQPQHF. The CDR3 bases are TGTGCCAGCAGCTTAGTCGGGACAGAAAGCAATCAGCCCCAGCATTTT.

This chain joins TRBV11-2 and TRBJ1-1, with unresolved D. CDR3 length: 15 amino acids. CDR1 SGHAT and CDR2 FQNNGV come from the germline V gene. Trimming left V 5 bases short and J 3 bases short, with 16 bases between. CDR3 nucleotide sequence: TGTGCCAGCAGCCCACTTGACTGGTGGGACACTGAAGCTTTCTTT. Its translation is CASSPLDWWDTEAFF.

V is TRBV9 and J is TRBJ2-1; 10 bases match TRBD2. The CDR3 consists of 15 residues. Germline CDR1 SGDLS, CDR2 YYNGEE. V dropped 1 base and J dropped 8; count of bases not matched to a gene: 6. The CDR3 DNA follows: TGTGCCAGCAGCGTAAAAGCGGGGGGGTCGGATGAGCAGTTCTTC. The encoded protein is CASSVKAGGSDEQFF.

J is TRBJ2-2 and V is TRBV7-9; TRBD1 matches at 12 bases. Trimming at V came to 5 bases and at J to 6 bases, leaving 10 bases not matched to a gene. Per the germline V gene, CDR1 is SEHNR and CDR2 is FQNEAQ (reference sequence). CDR3 length: 17 amino acids. The CDR3 coding sequence is TGTGCCAGCAGCCGTCGGGACAGGGGGCAAGAGGCCGGGGAGCTGTTTTTT. It specifies CASSRRDRGQEAGELFF. The variable domain in full, completed from reference TRBV7-9 and TRBJ2-2, reads DTGVSQNPRHKITKRGQNVTFRCDPISEHNRLYWYRQTLGQGPEFLTYFQNEAQLEKSRLLSDRFSAERPKGSFSTLEIQRTEQGDSAMYLCASSRRDRGQEAGELFFGEGSRLTVL.

This clone came up a few times. The chain has TRBV30 and TRBJ1-2, with D possibly TRBD1 on 5 matching bases. Germline V CDR1 and CDR2: GTSNPN, SVGIG (reference sequence). The CDR3 spans 13 residues. V shed 2 bases and J shed 8 bases, with 15 bases lying between them. The CDR3, as DNA: TGTGCCTGGAGTATTTCACAGGTGGGGGGCTACACCTTC. Translation: CAWSISQVGGYTF.

This clone was found once. This chain links TRBV18 with TRBJ2-1; 7 bases line up with TRBD1. The ends lost 3 bases at V and 0 bases at J; junction bases unmatched: 8. The CDR3 runs to 17 residues. In germline, CDR1 is KGHSH, CDR2 LQKENI. The CDR3 is CASSPSRQGISYNEQFF. The CDR3 nucleotides read TGTGCCAGCTCACCCTCACGACAGGGCATCTCCTACAATGAGCAGTTCTTC.

This chain uses TRBV30 with TRBJ1-3, with D unclear. Germline V gene sequence: CDR1 GTSNPN, CDR2 SVGIG (reference sequence). The CDR3 spans 13 residues. With 4 bases removed from V and 0 bases from J, the gap between germline ends came to 7 bases. Here the CDR3 DNA reads TGTGCCTGGATTGGGCTCTCTGGAAACACCATATATTTT. It codes for CAWIGLSGNTIYF.

The chain carries TRBV19 and TRBJ2-1; a weak D match, TRBD2 (6 bases). There are 15 residues in the CDR3. Trimming stripped 3 bases from V and 2 bases from J, with 11 bases between. CDR1 is LNHDA, CDR2 SQIVND, per germline (reference sequence). CDR3 DNA sequence: TGTGCCAGTAGTATGGAGGGGCCCGCCTACAATGAGCAGTTCTTC. Protein: CASSMEGPAYNEQFF.

This chain uses TRBV7-8 with TRBJ1-1, with 7 bases fitting TRBD1. The germline V gene has CDR1 SGHVS and CDR2 FQNEAQ. V lost 5 bases to trimming and J lost 2 bases; unmatched junction nucleotides: 11. CDR3 length equals 16 residues. In nucleotides, the CDR3 is TGTGCCAGCAGCGAAAAATGGGACAGAGATAACACTGAAGCTTTCTTT. This sequence encodes CASSEKWDRDNTEAFF.

This chain links TRBV19 with TRBJ1-2; 7 bases line up with TRBD1. Germline lookup yields CDR1 LNHDA and CDR2 SQIVND (reference sequence). The CDR3 extends over 13 amino acids. V gave up 8 bases and J gave up 4 bases; unmatched junction bases: 7. CDR3 DNA: TGTGCCAGTCGTACAGGGGTAAGCTATGGCTACACCTTC. Its translation: CASRTGVSYGYTF. Full variable domain (outside the CDR3, taken from reference TRBV19 and TRBJ1-2): DGGITQSPKYLFRKEGQNVTLSCEQNLNHDAMYWYRQDPGQGLRLIYYSQIVNDFQKGDIAEGYSVSREKKESFPLTVTSAQKNPTAFYLCASRTGVSYGYTFGSGTRLTVV.

V is TRBV7-2 and J is TRBJ1-2; D might be TRBD1 (6 bases). There are 13 residues in the CDR3. Germline values: CDR1 SGHTA, CDR2 FQGNSA. V gave up 5 bases and J gave up 5 bases, with 12 bases separating them. The CDR3 loop is CASSTRQAYGYTF. The CDR3 region has the DNA TGTGCCAGCAGCACAAGACAGGCTTATGGCTACACCTTC.

This clone has more than one count but fewer than ten. This rearrangement joins TRBV6-6 to TRBJ1-6, with 7 bases matching TRBD1. Germline values: CDR1 MNHNY, CDR2 SVGAGI (reference sequence). This CDR3 has 16 residues. J gave up 6 bases and V 6 bases, and 11 bases lay outside the gene matches. CDR3 loop: CASSPRTGSRNSPLHF. The CDR3 DNA reads TGTGCCAGCAGCCCTAGGACAGGTTCTCGTAATTCACCCCTCCACTTT.

The gene calls are TRBV4-3 and TRBJ1-2; D is perhaps TRBD1 (5 bases). The CDR3 runs 14 residues. From germline, CDR1 is LGHNA and CDR2 YSLEER. V lost 0 bases, J lost 6 bases, and 11 bases lay in between. The CDR3 loop is CASSQDVGADGYTF. CDR3 in DNA: TGCGCCAGCAGCCAAGATGTAGGGGCCGATGGCTACACCTTC.

This clone has just one count. The chain carries TRBV18 and TRBJ2-2; D is perhaps TRBD1 (6 bases). Germline V gene sequence: CDR1 KGHSH, CDR2 LQKENI. The CDR3 has 15 residues. V was cut by 4 bases and J by 2 bases, with 11 bases left in between. CDR3 bases: TGTGCCAGCTCACTCGGACAGTCCAACACCGGGGAGCTGTTTTTT. Protein product: CASSLGQSNTGELFF.

This chain links TRBV7-9 with TRBJ2-3; 7 bases map to TRBD1. Germline V gene sequence: CDR1 SEHNR, CDR2 FQNEAQ (reference sequence). This CDR3 spans 15 amino acids. V dropped 8 bases and J dropped 0; count of bases not matched to a gene: 8. The CDR3 bases are TGTGCCAGCTCACCCGGACAGGCAAGCACAGATACGCAGTATTTT. It translates to CASSPGQASTDTQYF.

The V and J genes are TRBV10-3 and TRBJ1-2, with D tentatively TRBD1 (5 bases). The ends were cut back, 0 bases at V and 7 bases at J, with 9 bases in the middle. This CDR3 spans 13 amino acids. Germline CDR1 and CDR2: ENHRY and SYGVKD. CDR3 DNA sequence: TGTGCCATCAGTGAGTCCCCGGGGGTTGGCTACACCTTC. This sequence encodes CAISESPGVGYTF.

The chain employs TRBV6-2 or TRBV6-3 and TRBJ1-1; D perhaps matches TRBD1 (6 bases). CDR1 is MNHEY and CDR2 is SVGEGT in the germline V gene. The CDR3 spans 12 residues. Trimming pared 6 bases from V and 11 bases from J, leaving 16 bases between. The CDR3 loop reads CASSNPDRTAFF. The CDR3 nucleotides read TGTGCCAGCAGCAATCCCGACAGGACGGCTTTCTTT.

V usage is TRBV7-2 and J usage is TRBJ1-3, with D perhaps TRBD1 (6 bases). V was pared by 4 bases and J by 3 bases, with 13 bases between. Germline V CDR1 and CDR2: SGHTA, FQGNSA. This CDR3 has 15 residues. The DNA for the CDR3 is TGTGCCAGCAGCTCATCGGACAGAATTGGAAACACCATATATTTT. Translation: CASSSSDRIGNTIYF.

This chain connects TRBV7-2 to TRBJ2-1; 9 bases are shared with TRBD2. The CDR3 runs 16 residues. Germline V CDR1 and CDR2: SGHTA, FQGNSA. Trimming cost V 4 bases and J 4 bases; bases outside gene matches: 8. The CDR3 nucleotides read TGTGCCAGCAGCTCAAGCGGGGGGACGACGTACAATGAGCAGTTCTTC. Its protein is CASSSSGGTTYNEQFF.